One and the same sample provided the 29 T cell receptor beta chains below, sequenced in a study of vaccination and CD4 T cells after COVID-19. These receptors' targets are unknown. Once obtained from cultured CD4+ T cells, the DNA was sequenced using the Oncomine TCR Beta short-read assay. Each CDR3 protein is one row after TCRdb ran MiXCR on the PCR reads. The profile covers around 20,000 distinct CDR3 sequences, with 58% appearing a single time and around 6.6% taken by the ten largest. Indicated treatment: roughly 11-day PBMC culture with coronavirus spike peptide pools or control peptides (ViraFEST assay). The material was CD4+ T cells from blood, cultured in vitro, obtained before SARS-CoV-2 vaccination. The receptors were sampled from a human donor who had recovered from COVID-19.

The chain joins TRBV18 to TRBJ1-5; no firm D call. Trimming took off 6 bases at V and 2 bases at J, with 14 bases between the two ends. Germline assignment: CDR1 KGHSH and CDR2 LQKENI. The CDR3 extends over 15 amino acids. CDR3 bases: TGTGCCAGCTCCCGCGGGCAGTTAGGCAATCAGCCCCAGCATTTT. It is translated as CASSRGQLGNQPQHF.

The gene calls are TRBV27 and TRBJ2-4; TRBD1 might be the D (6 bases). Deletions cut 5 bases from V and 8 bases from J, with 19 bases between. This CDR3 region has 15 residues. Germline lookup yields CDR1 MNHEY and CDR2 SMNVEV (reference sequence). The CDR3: CASSLQPGQTDIQYF. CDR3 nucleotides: TGTGCCAGCAGTCTCCAGCCCGGACAGACGGACATTCAGTACTTC.

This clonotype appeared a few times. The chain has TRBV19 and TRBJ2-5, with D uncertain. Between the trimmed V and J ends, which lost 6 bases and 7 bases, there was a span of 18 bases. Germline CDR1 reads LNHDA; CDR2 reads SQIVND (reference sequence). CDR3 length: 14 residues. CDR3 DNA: TGTGCCAGTAGCAACGACCCGAGTCTAGGGACCCAGTACTTC. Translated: CASSNDPSLGTQYF.

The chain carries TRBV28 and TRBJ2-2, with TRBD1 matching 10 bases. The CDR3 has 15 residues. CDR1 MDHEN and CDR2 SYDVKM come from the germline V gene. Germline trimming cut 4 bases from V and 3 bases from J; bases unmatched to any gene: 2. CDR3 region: CASSSGTGDTGELFF. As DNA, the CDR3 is TGTGCCAGCAGTTCGGGGACAGGGGACACCGGGGAGCTGTTTTTT.

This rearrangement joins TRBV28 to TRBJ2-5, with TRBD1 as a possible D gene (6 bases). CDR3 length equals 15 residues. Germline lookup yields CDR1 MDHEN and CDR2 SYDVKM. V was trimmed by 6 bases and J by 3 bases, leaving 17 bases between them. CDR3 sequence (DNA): TGTGCCAGCAGCCTCGGACTTTCAGGGGAAGAGACCCAGTACTTC. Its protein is CASSLGLSGEETQYF. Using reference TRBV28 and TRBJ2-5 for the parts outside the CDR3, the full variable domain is DVKVTQSSRYLVKRTGEKVFLECVQDMDHENMFWYRQDPGLGLRLIYFSYDVKMKEKGDIPEGYSVSREKKERFSLILESASTNQTSMYLCASSLGLSGEETQYFGPGTRLLVL.

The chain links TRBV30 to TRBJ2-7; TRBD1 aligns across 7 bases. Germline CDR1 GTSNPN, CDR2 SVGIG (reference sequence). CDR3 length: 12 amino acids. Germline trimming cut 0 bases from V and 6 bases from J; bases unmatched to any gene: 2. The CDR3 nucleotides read TGTGCCTGGAGTGTACAGGGGATCGAGCAGTACTTC. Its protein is CAWSVQGIEQYF.

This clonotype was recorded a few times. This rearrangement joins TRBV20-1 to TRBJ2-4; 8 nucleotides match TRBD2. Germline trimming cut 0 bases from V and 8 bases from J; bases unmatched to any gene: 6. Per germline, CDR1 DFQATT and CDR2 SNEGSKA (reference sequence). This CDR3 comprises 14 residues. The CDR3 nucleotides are TGCAGTGCTAGAGAGATGGGCGGGAGGTACATTCAGTACTTC. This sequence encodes CSAREMGGRYIQYF.

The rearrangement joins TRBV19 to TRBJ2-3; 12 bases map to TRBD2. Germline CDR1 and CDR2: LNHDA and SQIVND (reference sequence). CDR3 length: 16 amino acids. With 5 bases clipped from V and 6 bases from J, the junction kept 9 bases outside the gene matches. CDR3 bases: TGTGCCAGTAGTGCCCAGACTAGCGGGAGTTGGGATACGCAGTATTTT. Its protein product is CASSAQTSGSWDTQYF.

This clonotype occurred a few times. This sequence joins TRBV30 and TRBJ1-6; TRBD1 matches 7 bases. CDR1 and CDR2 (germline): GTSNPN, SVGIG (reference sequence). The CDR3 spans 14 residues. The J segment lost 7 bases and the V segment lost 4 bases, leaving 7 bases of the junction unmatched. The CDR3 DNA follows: TGTGCCTGGAACAAGGGACAGAAGAATTCACCCCTCCACTTT. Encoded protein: CAWNKGQKNSPLHF.

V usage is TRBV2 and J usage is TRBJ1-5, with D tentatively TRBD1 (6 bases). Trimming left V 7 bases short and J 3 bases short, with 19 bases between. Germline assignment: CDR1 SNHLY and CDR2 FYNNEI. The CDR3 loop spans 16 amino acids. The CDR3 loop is CASTWSTTGNNQPQHF. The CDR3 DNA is TGTGCCAGCACCTGGTCGACAACAGGGAACAATCAGCCCCAGCATTTT.

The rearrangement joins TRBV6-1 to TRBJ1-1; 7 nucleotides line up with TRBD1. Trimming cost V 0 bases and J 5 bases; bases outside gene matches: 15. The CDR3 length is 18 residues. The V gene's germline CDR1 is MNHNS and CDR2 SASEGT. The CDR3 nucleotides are TGTGCCAGCAGTGAAGCGCGAAGGACAGGACGTCGGGGAACTGAAGCTTTCTTT. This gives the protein CASSEARRTGRRGTEAFF.

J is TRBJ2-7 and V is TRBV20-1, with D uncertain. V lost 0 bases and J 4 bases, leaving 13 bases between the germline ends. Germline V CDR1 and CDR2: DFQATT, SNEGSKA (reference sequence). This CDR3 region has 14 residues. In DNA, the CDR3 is TGCAGTGCTAGAGACTTTAAATGGGGATACGAGCAGTACTTC. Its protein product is CSARDFKWGYEQYF.

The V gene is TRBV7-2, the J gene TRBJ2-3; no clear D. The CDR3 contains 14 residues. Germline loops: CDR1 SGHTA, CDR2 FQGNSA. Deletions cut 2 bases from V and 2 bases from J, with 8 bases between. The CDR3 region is CASSLSPTTDTQYF. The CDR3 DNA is TGTGCCAGCAGCTTATCGCCCACCACAGATACGCAGTATTTT. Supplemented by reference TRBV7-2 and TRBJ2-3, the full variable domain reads GAGVSQSPSNKVTEKGKDVELRCDPISGHTALYWYRQSLGQGLEFLIYFQGNSAPDKSGLPSDRFSAERTGGSVSTLTIQRTQQEDSAVYLCASSLSPTTDTQYFGPGTRLTVL.

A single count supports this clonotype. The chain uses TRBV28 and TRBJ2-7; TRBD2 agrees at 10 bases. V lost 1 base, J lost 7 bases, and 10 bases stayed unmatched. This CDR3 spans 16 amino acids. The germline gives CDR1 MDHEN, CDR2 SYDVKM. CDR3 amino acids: CASSLYVSGRAGEQYF. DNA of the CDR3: TGTGCCAGCAGTTTATACGTGAGCGGGAGGGCCGGGGAGCAGTACTTC. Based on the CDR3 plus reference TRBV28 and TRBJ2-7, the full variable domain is DVKVTQSSRYLVKRTGEKVFLECVQDMDHENMFWYRQDPGLGLRLIYFSYDVKMKEKGDIPEGYSVSREKKERFSLILESASTNQTSMYLCASSLYVSGRAGEQYFGPGTRLTVT.

CDR3 protein: CASSLDRGQETQYF. In nucleotides, the CDR3 is TGTGCCAGCAGCTTGGACAGGGGGCAAGAGACCCAGTACTTC. V gene TRBV5-4 combines with J gene TRBJ2-5, with 8 positions matching TRBD1. CDR1 and CDR2 (germline): SGHNT, YYREEE (reference sequence). The CDR3 runs to 14 residues. The J segment lost 2 bases and the V segment lost 0 bases, leaving 0 bases of the junction unmatched. The whole variable domain, remainder taken from reference TRBV5-4 and TRBJ2-5, is ETGVTQSPTHLIKTRGQQVTLRCSSQSGHNTVSWYQQALGQGPQFIFQYYREEENGRGNFPPRFSGLQFPNYSSELNVNALELDDSALYLCASSLDRGQETQYFGPGTRLLVL.

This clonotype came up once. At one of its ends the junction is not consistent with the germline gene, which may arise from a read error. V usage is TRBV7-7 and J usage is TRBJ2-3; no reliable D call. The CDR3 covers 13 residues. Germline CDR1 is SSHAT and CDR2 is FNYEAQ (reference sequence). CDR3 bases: TGTGCTAGCAGCCCGTCCTATACAGATACGCAGTATTTT. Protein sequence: CASSPSYTDTQYF. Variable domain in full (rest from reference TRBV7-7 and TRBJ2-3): GAGVSQSPRYKVTKRGQDVTLRCDPISSHATLYWYQQALGQGPEFLTYFNYEAQPDKSGLPSDRFSAERPEGSISTLTIQRTEQRDSAMYRCASSPSYTDTQYFGPGTRLTVL.

The DNA for the CDR3 is TGTGCCAGCAGAAAAGCGGGAGCCCTATACAATGAGCAGTTCTTC. It specifies CASRKAGALYNEQFF. V and J are TRBV7-9 and TRBJ2-1, with 8 bases fitting TRBD2. The J segment lost 4 bases and the V segment lost 6 bases, leaving 8 bases of the junction unmatched. The CDR3 runs to 15 residues. Per germline, CDR1 SEHNR and CDR2 FQNEAQ (reference sequence). The full variable domain, its missing parts supplied by reference TRBV7-9 and TRBJ2-1, is DTGVSQNPRHKITKRGQNVTFRCDPISEHNRLYWYRQTLGQGPEFLTYFQNEAQLEKSRLLSDRFSAERPKGSFSTLEIQRTEQGDSAMYLCASRKAGALYNEQFFGPGTRLTVL.

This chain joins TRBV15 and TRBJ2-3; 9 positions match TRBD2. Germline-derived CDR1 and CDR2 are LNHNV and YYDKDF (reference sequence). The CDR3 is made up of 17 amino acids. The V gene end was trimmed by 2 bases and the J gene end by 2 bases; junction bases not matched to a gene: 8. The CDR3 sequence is CATSRSSLAGSTDTQYF. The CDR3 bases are TGTGCCACCAGCAGATCCTCGCTAGCGGGGTCCACAGATACGCAGTATTTT.

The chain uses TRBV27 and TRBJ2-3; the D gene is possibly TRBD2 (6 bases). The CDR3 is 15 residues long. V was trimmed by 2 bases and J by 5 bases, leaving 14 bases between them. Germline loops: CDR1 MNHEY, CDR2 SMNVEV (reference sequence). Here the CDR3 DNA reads TGTGCCAGCAGTTTAACTGCGGGGCTGGGAGATACGCAGTATTTT. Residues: CASSLTAGLGDTQYF.

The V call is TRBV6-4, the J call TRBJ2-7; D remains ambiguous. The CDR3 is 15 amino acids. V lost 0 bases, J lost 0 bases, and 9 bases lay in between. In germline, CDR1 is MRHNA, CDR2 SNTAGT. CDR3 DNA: TGTGCCAGCAGTGACTCTAGGGTGGACTCCTACGAGCAGTACTTC. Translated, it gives CASSDSRVDSYEQYF.

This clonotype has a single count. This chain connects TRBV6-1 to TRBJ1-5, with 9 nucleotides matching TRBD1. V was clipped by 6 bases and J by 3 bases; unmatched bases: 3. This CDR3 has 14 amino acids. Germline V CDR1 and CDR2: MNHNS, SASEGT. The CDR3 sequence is CASSGTGINQPQHF. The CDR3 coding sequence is TGTGCCAGCAGCGGGACAGGGATCAATCAGCCCCAGCATTTT.

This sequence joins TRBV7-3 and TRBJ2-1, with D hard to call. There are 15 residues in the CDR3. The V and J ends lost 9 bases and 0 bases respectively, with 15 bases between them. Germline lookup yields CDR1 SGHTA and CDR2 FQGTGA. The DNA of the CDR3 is TGTGCCAGTAGCCCCGAACAGAGCTCCTACAATGAGCAGTTCTTC. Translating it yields CASSPEQSSYNEQFF.

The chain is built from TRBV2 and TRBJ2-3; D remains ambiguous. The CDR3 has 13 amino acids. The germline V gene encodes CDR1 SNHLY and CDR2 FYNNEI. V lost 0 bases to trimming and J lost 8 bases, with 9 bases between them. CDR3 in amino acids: CASSEATRGTQYF. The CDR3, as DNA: TGTGCCAGCAGTGAAGCGACCCGAGGTACGCAGTATTTT.

The CDR3 spells CASSLDRTVNQPQHF. CDR3 bases: TGTGCCAGCAGCTTAGACCGGACAGTCAATCAGCCCCAGCATTTT. This rearrangement joins TRBV7-2 to TRBJ1-5; a weak D match, TRBD1 (6 bases). The germline CDR1 and CDR2 sequences are SGHTA and FQGNSA. With 1 base removed from V and 3 bases from J, the gap between germline ends came to 10 bases. This CDR3 region has 15 residues.

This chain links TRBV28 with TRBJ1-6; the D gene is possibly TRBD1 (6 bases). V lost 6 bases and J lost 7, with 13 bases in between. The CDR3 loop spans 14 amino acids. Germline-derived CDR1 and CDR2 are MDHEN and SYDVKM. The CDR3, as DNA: TGTGCCAGCAGCACCGACAGGAGGAATTCACCCCTCCACTTT. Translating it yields CASSTDRRNSPLHF.

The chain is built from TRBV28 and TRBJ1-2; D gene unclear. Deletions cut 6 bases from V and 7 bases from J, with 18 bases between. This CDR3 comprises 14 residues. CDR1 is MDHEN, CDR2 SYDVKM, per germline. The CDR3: CASSGMARTGGYTF. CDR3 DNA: TGTGCCAGCAGCGGGATGGCCCGGACGGGTGGCTACACCTTC.

CDR3 nucleotide sequence: TGTGCCAGCAGTTCAATACTAGCGGTTAACACAGATACGCAGTATTTT. This gives the protein CASSSILAVNTDTQYF. The chain employs TRBV6-5 and TRBJ2-3; 8 bases are a match to TRBD2. V gave up 4 bases and J gave up 2 bases; unmatched junction bases: 8. Germline-derived CDR1 and CDR2 are MNHEY and SVGAGI. CDR3 size: 16 residues.

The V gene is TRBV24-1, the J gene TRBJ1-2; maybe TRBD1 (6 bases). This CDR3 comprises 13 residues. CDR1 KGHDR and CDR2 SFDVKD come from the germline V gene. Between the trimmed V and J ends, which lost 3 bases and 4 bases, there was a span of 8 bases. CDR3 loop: CATSDTDSYGYTF. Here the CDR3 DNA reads TGTGCCACCAGTGATACGGACAGCTATGGCTACACCTTC.

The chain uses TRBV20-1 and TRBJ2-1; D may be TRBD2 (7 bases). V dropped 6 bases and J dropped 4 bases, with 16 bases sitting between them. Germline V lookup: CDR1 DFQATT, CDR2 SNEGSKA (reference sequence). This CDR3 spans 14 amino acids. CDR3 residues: CSAGGASGYNEQFF. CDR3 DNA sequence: TGCAGTGCGGGGGGGGCTAGCGGTTACAATGAGCAGTTCTTC.